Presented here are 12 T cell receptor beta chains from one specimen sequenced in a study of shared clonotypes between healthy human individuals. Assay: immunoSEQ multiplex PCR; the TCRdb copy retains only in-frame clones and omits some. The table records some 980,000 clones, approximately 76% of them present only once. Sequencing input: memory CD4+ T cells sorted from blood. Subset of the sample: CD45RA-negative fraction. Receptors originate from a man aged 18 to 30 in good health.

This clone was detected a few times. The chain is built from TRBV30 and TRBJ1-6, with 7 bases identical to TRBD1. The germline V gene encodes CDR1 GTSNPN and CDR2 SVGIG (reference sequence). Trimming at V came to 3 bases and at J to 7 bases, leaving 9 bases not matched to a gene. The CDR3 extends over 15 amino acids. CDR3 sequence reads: CAWRSIGTVNSPLHF. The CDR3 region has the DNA TGTGCCTGGAGATCAATCGGGACAGTCAATTCACCCCTCCACTTT. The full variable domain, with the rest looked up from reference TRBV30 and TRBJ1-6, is SQTIHQWPATLVQPVGSPLSLECTVEGTSNPNLYWYRQAAGRGLQLLFYSVGIGQISSEVPQNLSASRPQDRQFILSSKKLLLSDSGFYLCAWRSIGTVNSPLHFGNGTRLTVT.

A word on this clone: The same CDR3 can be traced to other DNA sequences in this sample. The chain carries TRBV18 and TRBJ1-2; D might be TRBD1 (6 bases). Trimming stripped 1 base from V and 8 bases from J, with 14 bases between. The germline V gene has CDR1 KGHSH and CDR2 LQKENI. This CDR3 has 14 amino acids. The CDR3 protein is CASSPLGQGMGYTF. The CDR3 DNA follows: TGTGCCAGCTCACCACTGGGACAAGGGATGGGCTACACCTTC.

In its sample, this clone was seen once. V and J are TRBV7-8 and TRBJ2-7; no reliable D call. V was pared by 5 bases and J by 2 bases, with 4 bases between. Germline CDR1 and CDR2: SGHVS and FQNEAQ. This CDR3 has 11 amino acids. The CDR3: CASSPTYEQYF. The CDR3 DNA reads TGTGCCAGCAGCCCGACCTACGAGCAGTACTTC.

The CDR3: CATGDSRTYEQYF. The CDR3 DNA reads as TGTGCCACCGGGGACAGTAGAACCTACGAGCAGTACTTC. The chain combines TRBV10-3 with TRBJ2-7, with 7 positions matching TRBD1. The J segment lost 2 bases and the V segment lost 10 bases, leaving 8 bases of the junction unmatched. The germline V gene encodes CDR1 ENHRY and CDR2 SYGVKD. The CDR3 covers 13 residues.

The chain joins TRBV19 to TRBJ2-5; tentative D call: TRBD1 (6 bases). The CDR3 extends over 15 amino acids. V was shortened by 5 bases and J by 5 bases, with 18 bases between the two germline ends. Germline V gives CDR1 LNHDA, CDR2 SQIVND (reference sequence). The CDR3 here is CASSSRRGSGETQYF. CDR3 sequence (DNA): TGTGCCAGTAGTTCCCGCAGGGGTTCGGGCGAGACCCAGTACTTC.

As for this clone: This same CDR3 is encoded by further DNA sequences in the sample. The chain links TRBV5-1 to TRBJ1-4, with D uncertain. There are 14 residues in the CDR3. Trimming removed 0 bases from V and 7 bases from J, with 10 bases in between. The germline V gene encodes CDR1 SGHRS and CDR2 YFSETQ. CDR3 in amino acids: CASSLGRVGEKLFF. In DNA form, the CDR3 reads TGCGCCAGCAGCTTGGGACGGGTGGGTGAAAAACTGTTTTTT. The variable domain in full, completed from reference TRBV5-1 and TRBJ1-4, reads KAGVTQTPRYLIKTRGQQVTLSCSPISGHRSVSWYQQTPGQGLQFLFEYFSETQRNKGNFPGRFSGRQFSNSRSEMNVSTLELGDSALYLCASSLGRVGEKLFFGSGTQLSVL.

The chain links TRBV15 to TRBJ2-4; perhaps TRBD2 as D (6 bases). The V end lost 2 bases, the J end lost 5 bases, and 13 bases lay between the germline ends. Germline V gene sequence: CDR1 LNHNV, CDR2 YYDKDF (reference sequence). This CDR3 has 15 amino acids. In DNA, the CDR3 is TGTGCCACCAGCAGACCCGGGACTGGCGAAAACATTCAGTACTTC. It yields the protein CATSRPGTGENIQYF.

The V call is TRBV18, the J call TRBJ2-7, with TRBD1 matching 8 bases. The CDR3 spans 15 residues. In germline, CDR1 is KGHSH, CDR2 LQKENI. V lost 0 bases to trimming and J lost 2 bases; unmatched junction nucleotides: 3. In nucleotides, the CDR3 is TGTGCCAGCTCACCACCACAGGGGGATGCCTACGAGCAGTACTTC. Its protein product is CASSPPQGDAYEQYF.

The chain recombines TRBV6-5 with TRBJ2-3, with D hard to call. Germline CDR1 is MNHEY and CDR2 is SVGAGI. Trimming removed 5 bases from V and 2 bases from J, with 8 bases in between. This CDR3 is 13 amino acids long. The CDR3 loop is CASSDGYTDTQYF. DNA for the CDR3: TGTGCCAGCAGTGACGGTTACACAGATACGCAGTATTTT.

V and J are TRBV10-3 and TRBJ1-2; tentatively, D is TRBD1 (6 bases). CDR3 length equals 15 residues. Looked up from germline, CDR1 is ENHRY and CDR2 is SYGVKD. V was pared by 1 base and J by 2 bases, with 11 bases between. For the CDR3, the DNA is TGTGCCATCAGTGAGTTCGGGGGGGCCAACTATGGCTACACCTTC. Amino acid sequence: CAISEFGGANYGYTF.

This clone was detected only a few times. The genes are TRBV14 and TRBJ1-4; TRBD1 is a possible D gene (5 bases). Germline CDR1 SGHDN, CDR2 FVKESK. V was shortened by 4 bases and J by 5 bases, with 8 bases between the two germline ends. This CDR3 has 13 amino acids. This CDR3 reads CASSRGPNEKLFF. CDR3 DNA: TGTGCCAGCAGCCGGGGACCAAATGAAAAACTGTTTTTT.

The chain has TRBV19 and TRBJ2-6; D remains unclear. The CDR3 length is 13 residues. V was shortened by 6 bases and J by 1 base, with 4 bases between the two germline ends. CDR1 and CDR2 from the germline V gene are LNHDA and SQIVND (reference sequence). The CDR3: CASSVSGANVLTF. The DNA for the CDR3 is TGTGCCAGTAGCGTTTCTGGGGCCAACGTCCTGACTTTC.